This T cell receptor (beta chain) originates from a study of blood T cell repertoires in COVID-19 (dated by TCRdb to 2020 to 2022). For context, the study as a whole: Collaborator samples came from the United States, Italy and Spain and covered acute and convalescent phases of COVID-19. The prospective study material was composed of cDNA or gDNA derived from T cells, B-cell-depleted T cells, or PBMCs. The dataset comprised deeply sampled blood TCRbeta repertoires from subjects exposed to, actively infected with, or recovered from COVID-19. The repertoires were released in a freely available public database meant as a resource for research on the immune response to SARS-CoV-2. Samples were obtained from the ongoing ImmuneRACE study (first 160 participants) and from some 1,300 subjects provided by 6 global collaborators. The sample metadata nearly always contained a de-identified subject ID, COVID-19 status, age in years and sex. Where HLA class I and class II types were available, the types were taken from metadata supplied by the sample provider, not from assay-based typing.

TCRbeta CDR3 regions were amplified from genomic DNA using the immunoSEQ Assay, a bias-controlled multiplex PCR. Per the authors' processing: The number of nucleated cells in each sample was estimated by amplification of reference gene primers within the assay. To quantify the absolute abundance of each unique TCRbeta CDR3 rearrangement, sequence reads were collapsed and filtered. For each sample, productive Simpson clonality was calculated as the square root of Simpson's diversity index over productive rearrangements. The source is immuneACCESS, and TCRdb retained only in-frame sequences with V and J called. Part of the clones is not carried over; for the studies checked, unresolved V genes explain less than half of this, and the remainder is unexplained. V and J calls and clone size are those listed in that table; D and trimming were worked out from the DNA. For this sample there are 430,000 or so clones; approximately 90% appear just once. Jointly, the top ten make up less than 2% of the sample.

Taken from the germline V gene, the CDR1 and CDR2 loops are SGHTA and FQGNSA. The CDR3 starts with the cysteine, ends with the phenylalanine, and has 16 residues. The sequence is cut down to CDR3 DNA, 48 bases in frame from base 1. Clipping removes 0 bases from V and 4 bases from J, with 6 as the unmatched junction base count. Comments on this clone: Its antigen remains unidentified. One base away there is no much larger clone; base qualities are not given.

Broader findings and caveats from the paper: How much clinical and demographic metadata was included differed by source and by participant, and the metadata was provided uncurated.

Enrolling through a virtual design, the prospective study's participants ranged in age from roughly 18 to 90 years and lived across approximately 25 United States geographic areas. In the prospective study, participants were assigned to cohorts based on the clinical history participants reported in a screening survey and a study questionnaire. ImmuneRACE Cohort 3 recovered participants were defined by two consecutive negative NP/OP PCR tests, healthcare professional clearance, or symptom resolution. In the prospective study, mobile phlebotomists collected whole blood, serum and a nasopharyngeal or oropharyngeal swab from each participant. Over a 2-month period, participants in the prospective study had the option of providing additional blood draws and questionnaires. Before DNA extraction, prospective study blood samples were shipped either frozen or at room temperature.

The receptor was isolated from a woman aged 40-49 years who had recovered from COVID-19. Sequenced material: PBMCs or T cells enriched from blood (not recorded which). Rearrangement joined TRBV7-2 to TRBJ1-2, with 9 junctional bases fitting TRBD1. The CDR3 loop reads CASSLAGQGGLYGYTF. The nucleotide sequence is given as TGTGCCAGCAGCTTAGCGGGACAGGGAGGACTCTATGGCTACACCTTC. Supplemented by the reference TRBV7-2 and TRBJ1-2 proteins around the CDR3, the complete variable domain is GAGVSQSPSNKVTEKGKDVELRCDPISGHTALYWYRQSLGQGLEFLIYFQGNSAPDKSGLPSDRFSAERTGGSVSTLTIQRTQQEDSAVYLCASSLAGQGGLYGYTFGSGTRLTVV.